This T cell receptor (beta chain) was sequenced during a study of blood T cell repertoires in COVID-19. Study overall: Spain, Italy and the United States supplied samples that represented acute and convalescent COVID-19. Sample material is recorded as cDNA or gDNA derived from T cells, B-cell-depleted T cells, or PBMCs.

This CDR3 contains 17 residues. J lost 7 bases, V lost 2 bases, and 13 bases had no gene match. Germline values: CDR1 SGHTA, CDR2 FQGTGA. Original methodology: Amplification of reference gene primers provided the estimated nucleated cell counts. Profiling relied on immunoSEQ multiplex PCR, and the TCRdb table lists in-frame clones only, not all of them. V, J and clone size derive from that table, while D and trimming were established from the DNA sequence. This table holds about 120,000 clones, around 85% found once. This TCR was sampled from a man aged 55 to 69 with acute or convalescent COVID-19. The sample comprised peripheral blood. The J gene is TRBJ2-1, the V gene TRBV7-3; 8 bases match TRBD1. DNA for the CDR3: TGTGCCAGCAGCTTAGAGCCCAGGGGGCAGCTTGGGAATGAGCAGTTCTTC. This sequence encodes CASSLEPRGQLGNEQFF. The variable domain in full, completed from reference TRBV7-3 and TRBJ2-1, reads GAGVSQTPSNKVTEKGKYVELRCDPISGHTALYWYRQSLGQGPEFLIYFQGTGAADDSGLPNDRFFAVRPEGSVSTLKIQRTERGDSAVYLCASSLEPRGQLGNEQFFGPGTRLTVL.